Shown below are 4 T cell receptor beta chains from a single sample sequenced in a study of breast tumors, draining lymph nodes, adjacent tissues. TCRdb re-called the multiplex PCR reads through MiXCR, storing one row per CDR3 protein. The data show around 14,000 distinct CDR3 sequences, around 50% seen once. Sample: tumor-adjacent breast tissue. These receptors were obtained from a female donor with breast cancer. Some clones in this sample may be carry-over from other donors' samples.

A word on this clonotype: The junction differs from germline at one of its ends, possibly a read error. The chain joins TRBV2 to TRBJ1-4; D ambiguous. In germline, CDR1 is SNHLY, CDR2 FYNNEI. The CDR3 spans 14 residues. CDR3 sequence: CACMIPATSEKLFF. As DNA, the CDR3 is TGTGCCTGCATGATACCTGCAACTAGTGAAAAACTGTTTTTT.

In its sample, this clonotype is medium-sized. The chain uses TRBV20-1 and TRBJ1-5; D gene ambiguous. Trimming left V 1 base short and J 2 bases short, with 6 bases between. The CDR3 has 13 residues. Per the germline V gene, CDR1 is DFQATT and CDR2 is SNEGSKA (reference sequence). CDR3 loop: CSARVGGNQPQHF. As DNA, the CDR3 is TGCAGTGCTAGAGTGGGTGGCAATCAGCCCCAGCATTTT.

J is TRBJ1-2 and V is TRBV20-1; 8 bases fit TRBD1. The germline CDR1 and CDR2 sequences are DFQATT and SNEGSKA (reference sequence). The CDR3 spans 13 residues. V was clipped by 3 bases and J by 4 bases; unmatched bases: 4. CDR3 protein: CSARSRGLYGYTF. CDR3 in DNA: TGCAGTGCTAGGAGCAGGGGGCTCTATGGCTACACCTTC.

This clonotype was recorded many times. The chain employs TRBV20-1 and TRBJ1-1, with TRBD1 identical over 7 bases. The CDR3 runs 14 residues. The junction had 14 bases not matched to a gene; V was cut back by 5 bases and J by 8 bases. Germline CDR1 reads DFQATT; CDR2 reads SNEGSKA (reference sequence). The DNA for the CDR3 is TGCAGTGCTCCCACAGGGGCCAGAAGCCCCGAAGCTTTCTTT. It yields the protein CSAPTGARSPEAFF.